This T cell receptor beta chain was captured in a study of T cells in Graves' hyperthyroidism and ophthalmopathy. From germline, CDR1 is MNHEY and CDR2 SVGEGT. The CDR3 loop spans 15 amino acids. J was trimmed by 3 bases and V by 6 bases; bases with no gene match: 9. Whole-study findings and limits: For ophthalmopathy, model prediction preceded onset by a median roughly 6.5 months.

The source material, RNA transcripts, was used to amplify TCR beta CDR3 regions. TCR CDR3 regions were first amplified by RT-PCR with HTBI primers. TCRdb re-called the multiplex PCR reads with MiXCR, one entry per CDR3 protein. The sample yields around 700,000 distinct CDR3 sequences, approximately 18% seen once. About this clonotype itself: What it binds is unknown.

Sample: blood. This sequence joins TRBV6-2 or TRBV6-3 and TRBJ2-3, with 7 bases aligning to TRBD1. The origin of this receptor is a woman between 50 and 59 years old with Graves' hyperthyroidism that later progressed to Graves' ophthalmopathy. The DNA for the CDR3 is TGTGCCAGCAGCCAGATAGACAGGGTAACAGATACGCAGTATTTT. Its translation: CASSQIDRVTDTQYF.